This T cell receptor beta chain originates from a study of blood T cells in healthy people across ages. General study results and limits: Age showed a roughly linear inverse relationship with TCR beta diversity per million T cells.

Combining a sample-barcoded 5' primer with a J-beta primer mix, a second PCR ran for about 6 to 12 cycles. Each cDNA molecule, via a template-switch adaptor with 12 random nucleotides, was tagged. MiXCR, applied by TCRdb to the 5' RACE reads, yields one record per CDR3 protein. In the table there are approximately 820,000 distinct CDR3 sequences, about 42% of which are singletons. V was clipped by 5 bases and J by 2 bases, with 19 bases between them. The CDR3 runs 16 residues. In germline, CDR1 is SEHNR, CDR2 FQNEAQ (reference sequence). This clonotype was seen more than once but under ten times. What it recognizes is unknown.

The sample consisted of blood. J is TRBJ2-7 and V is TRBV7-9; D assignment may be TRBD1 or TRBD2 (5 bases each). This clonotype originated in a man between 60 and 75 years old in good health. The CDR3 nucleotides read TGTGCCAGCAGCGGACGCCCAGGGAGAGTACCCTACGAGCAGTACTTC. The encoded protein is CASSGRPGRVPYEQYF.